The TCR beta chain under discussion was sequenced for a study of blood T cells in healthy people across ages. CDR3 length: 10 amino acids. The V and J ends lost 3 bases and 5 bases respectively, with 4 bases between them. Germline values: CDR1 DFQATT, CDR2 SNEGSKA (reference sequence). Every donor contributed around 10 milliliters of peripheral blood by blood draw. This clonotype was picked up a small number of times. Then a second PCR, running about 6 to 12 cycles, was carried out with a sample-barcoded 5' primer and a J-beta primer mix. Each CDR3 protein gets one entry after TCRdb re-called the 5' RACE reads with MiXCR. The profile shows over 600,000 distinct CDR3 sequences, 35% to 60% of them singletons.

The sequence derives from a man aged 80 or over in good health. The sequenced sample was blood. The chain employs TRBV20-1 and TRBJ2-5; D gene unclear. For the CDR3, the DNA is TGCAGTGCTAGCTACGAGACCCAGTACTTC. Amino acids: CSASYETQYF.